This passage covers 18 T cell receptor beta chains from one sample sequenced in a study of T cell responses to AZD1222 COVID-19 vaccine. Sequencing was performed with immunoSEQ multiplex PCR; in TCRdb, only in-frame clones are kept and a portion is missing. This table has 110,000 to 150,000 clones, approximately 92% appearing once. The sample consisted of peripheral blood, taken 28 days after the second AZD1222 dose. These receptors all come from an adult who received the AZD1222 COVID-19 vaccine.

The rearrangement links TRBV7-9 to TRBJ1-2; 7 bases match TRBD1. Germline V gives CDR1 SEHNR, CDR2 FQNEAQ (reference sequence). The CDR3 is made up of 15 amino acids. V dropped 0 bases and J dropped 8; count of bases not matched to a gene: 9. CDR3 sequence (DNA): TGTGCCAGCAGCTTAGCTGGGGACAGAGAAAGGGGCTACACCTTC. This gives the protein CASSLAGDRERGYTF.

The rearrangement uses TRBV19 and TRBJ1-6; maybe TRBD1 (6 bases). CDR1 LNHDA and CDR2 SQIVND come from the germline V gene (reference sequence). V was pared by 5 bases and J by 10 bases, with 15 bases between. This CDR3 comprises 14 residues. The CDR3 region has the DNA TGTGCCAGTAGTGTCGGGACATCAGGCTCACCCCTCCACTTT. It encodes CASSVGTSGSPLHF.

Concerning this clone: Distinct nucleotide sequences in the sample also encode this CDR3. The J gene is TRBJ2-3, the V gene TRBV18, with D unresolved. The length of the CDR3 is 13 residues. V lost 0 bases and J 0 bases, leaving 1 base between the germline ends. Germline values: CDR1 KGHSH, CDR2 LQKENI. The DNA for the CDR3 is TGTGCCAGCTCACCACCGAGCACAGATACGCAGTATTTT. Protein product: CASSPPSTDTQYF.

V gene TRBV7-3 combines with J gene TRBJ2-7; no definite D call. The CDR3 is 12 residues long. From germline, CDR1 is SGHTA and CDR2 FQGTGA. V was trimmed by 5 bases and J by 5 bases, leaving 10 bases between them. The chain's CDR3 is CASSNGVNEQYF. As DNA, the CDR3 is TGTGCCAGCAGCAACGGCGTGAACGAGCAGTACTTC.

The chain recombines TRBV28 with TRBJ1-2, with 8 bases lining up with TRBD1. The ends lost 6 bases at V and 4 bases at J; junction bases unmatched: 22. CDR1 is MDHEN and CDR2 is SYDVKM in the germline V gene. CDR3 length equals 19 residues. CDR3 amino acids: CASSPIPTLSGGDGYGYTF. CDR3 sequence (DNA): TGTGCCAGCAGCCCCATTCCGACACTTTCAGGGGGCGACGGCTATGGCTACACCTTC.

This rearrangement joins TRBV19 to TRBJ2-3; TRBD1 matches 8 bases. There are 15 residues in the CDR3. With V trimmed by 4 bases and J by 2 bases, 5 bases remained unmatched. Germline CDR1 is LNHDA and CDR2 is SQIVND (reference sequence). CDR3 bases: TGTGCCAGTAGTACCGACAGGGGCCCCACAGATACGCAGTATTTT. It is translated as CASSTDRGPTDTQYF.

V is TRBV30 and J is TRBJ1-1, with a weak D call TRBD1 (5 bases). Germline CDR1 and CDR2: GTSNPN and SVGIG (reference sequence). The CDR3 extends over 14 amino acids. V lost 0 bases to trimming and J lost 4 bases, with 12 bases between them. The CDR3 coding sequence is TGTGCCTGGAGTGTCGAGGGGCGGGTCACTGAAGCTTTCTTT. Amino acids: CAWSVEGRVTEAFF.

This clone was recorded a few times. The J gene is TRBJ2-2, the V gene TRBV5-1; possibly TRBD1 or TRBD2 for D (5 bases each). This CDR3 is built from 14 residues. Germline V lookup: CDR1 SGHRS, CDR2 YFSETQ. Between the trimmed V and J ends, which lost 0 bases and 9 bases, there was a span of 12 bases. The CDR3 region has the DNA TGCGCCAGCAGCTTGGGGGACGTTAGACGGGAGCTGTTTTTT. Protein sequence: CASSLGDVRRELFF.

The gene calls are TRBV2 and TRBJ1-5; D not certain. Germline V gene lookup returns CDR1 SNHLY and CDR2 FYNNEI. Trimming took off 5 bases at V and 9 bases at J, with 17 bases between the two ends. There are 14 residues in the CDR3. CDR3 sequence (DNA): TGTGCCAGCAGTACGAGGGAAGGTCCGGGGCCCCAGCATTTT. Protein product: CASSTREGPGPQHF.

In this sample, this clone turned up once. This sequence joins TRBV28 and TRBJ2-5; D possibly uses TRBD1 or TRBD2 (6 bases each). Trimming pared 5 bases from V and 1 base from J, leaving 14 bases between. The germline gives CDR1 MDHEN, CDR2 SYDVKM. The CDR3 runs to 15 residues. CDR3 region: CASSPGGGGQETQYF. The CDR3 nucleotides read TGTGCCAGCAGTCCAGGTGGAGGGGGCCAAGAGACCCAGTACTTC.

The chain recombines TRBV27 with TRBJ1-5, with a tentative D call TRBD1 (6 bases). The CDR3 has 13 amino acids. The germline V and J ends were trimmed by 3 bases and 9 bases, with 12 bases remaining between them. Germline V gene lookup returns CDR1 MNHEY and CDR2 SMNVEV (reference sequence). The CDR3, as DNA: TGTGCCAGCAGTTTGTATGAGACAGGGCCCCAGCATTTT. This translates into CASSLYETGPQHF.

With respect to this clone: The germline gene is not matched at one end of the junction; a read error may be the cause. The V and J genes are TRBV2 and TRBJ2-7; 7 nucleotides align to TRBD1. The CDR3 spans 14 residues. Germline values: CDR1 SNHLY, CDR2 FYNNEI. As DNA, the CDR3 is TGTGCCAGCACTGAACGGACAGGTTCCTACGAGCAGTACTTC. This translates into CASTERTGSYEQYF.

This clone was seen once. V and J are TRBV3-1 (or the pseudogene TRBV3-2) and TRBJ2-1; 13 bases agree with TRBD2. Germline loops: CDR1 LGHDT, CDR2 YNNKEL (reference sequence). The CDR3 has 15 amino acids. The V and J ends lost 1 base and 7 bases, in that order; junction bases with no gene match: 1. The CDR3 here is CASSQGLAGGNEQFF. The CDR3, as DNA: TGTGCCAGCAGCCAAGGACTAGCGGGAGGAAATGAGCAGTTCTTC.

Turning to this clone: The junction shows a germline mismatch at one end, possibly a read error. The chain is built from TRBV28 and TRBJ1-4; D ambiguous. The germline gives CDR1 MDHEN, CDR2 SYDVKM. This CDR3 region has 13 residues. This chain's CDR3 is CASTGNNREKLFF. The CDR3 DNA sequence: TGTGCAAGCACCGGGAATAACCGGGAAAAACTGTTTTTT. Variable domain in full (rest from reference TRBV28 and TRBJ1-4): DVKVTQSSRYLVKRTGEKVFLECVQDMDHENMFWYRQDPGLGLRLIYFSYDVKMKEKGDIPEGYSVSREKKERFSLILESASTNQTSMYLCASTGNNREKLFFGSGTQLSVL.

The V call is TRBV7-8, the J call TRBJ2-1; TRBD2 matches 9 bases. Germline-derived CDR1 and CDR2 are SGHVS and FQNEAQ. The CDR3 consists of 14 residues. V shed 3 bases and J 10 bases; nucleotides not matched to a gene: 7. For the CDR3, the DNA is TGTGCCAGCAGCTTGCTAGCGGGGCAGACGGAGCAGTTCTTC. This gives the protein CASSLLAGQTEQFF.

CDR3 loop: CASTQGERTDTQYF. The CDR3 DNA reads as TGTGCCAGTACACAGGGAGAGAGGACAGATACGCAGTATTTT. The chain employs TRBV19 and TRBJ2-3, with D perhaps TRBD1 (6 bases). The CDR3 totals 14 residues. Germline V gene lookup returns CDR1 LNHDA and CDR2 SQIVND (reference sequence). The germline V and J ends were trimmed by 7 bases and 3 bases, with 14 bases remaining between them.

The genes are TRBV5-1 and TRBJ2-3; 12 positions match TRBD2. Germline V lookup: CDR1 SGHRS, CDR2 YFSETQ. J gave up 1 base and V 4 bases, and 7 bases lay outside the gene matches. The CDR3 is 17 amino acids. The CDR3 nucleotides are TGCGCCAGCAGCCCGTGGACTAGCGGGGCCCGCACAGATACGCAGTATTTT. This translates into CASSPWTSGARTDTQYF.

The chain employs TRBV2 and TRBJ1-1, with D possibly TRBD1 on 5 matching bases. The CDR3 runs 13 residues. Germline V CDR1 and CDR2: SNHLY, FYNNEI. Trimming cost V 7 bases and J 4 bases, with 13 bases left between them. Here the CDR3 reads CASTRGLGTEAFF. The CDR3 nucleotides read TGTGCCAGCACTCGGGGGTTGGGCACTGAAGCTTTCTTT.